In its sample, the clone carrying this T cell receptor (beta chain) was seen many times. This sample is drawn from a study of T cells in Graves' hyperthyroidism and ophthalmopathy. Study summary: Staff took peripheral blood when the initial diagnosis was made, before any treatment began.

Patients aged 18 to 65 had newly diagnosed hyperthyroidism of under 2 months' duration. Authors of the study amplified TCR beta CDR3 regions from RNA transcripts. First-round RT-PCR of the TCR CDR3 relied on the HTBI primer set. Each CDR3 protein is one row after TCRdb ran MiXCR on the multiplex PCR reads. The sample has about 420,000 distinct CDR3 sequences, about 15% seen once; the top ten hold around 7.3%. CDR1 DFQATT and CDR2 SNEGSKA come from the germline V gene (reference sequence). V gave up 6 bases and J gave up 6 bases, with 18 bases separating them. CDR3 size: 14 residues. This sequence originates from a woman aged 18-35 years with Graves' hyperthyroidism. The rearrangement joins TRBV20-1 to TRBJ2-1; unclear D gene. The sequenced sample was blood. In DNA, the CDR3 is TGCAGTGCAGTCGACCAGATCAATTTCAATGAGCAGTTCTTC. Translating it yields CSAVDQINFNEQFF.